This TCR beta chain was retrieved from a study of stem cell transplantation in POMP-related autoinflammatory disease. Study information: Impaired MHC class I-dependent CD8+ differentiation was hypothesized from defective thymoproteasomes.

Study-level results: Fewer unique TRB V-J gene pairings were identified in patients with PRAID. PRAID patients trended toward lower TRB diversity and higher clonality in all analyzed T-cell subsets.

A word on this clone: Antigen unknown.

Produced via immunoSEQ multiplex PCR; TCRdb's table is partial and in-frame only. The data contain 1,400 or so clones, 70% to 80% of them singletons. This CDR3 spans 12 amino acids. Germline CDR1 SQVTM, CDR2 ANQGSEA. The V end lost 4 bases, the J end lost 3 bases, and 9 bases lay between the germline ends. The sample comprised CD8+ T cells from PBMCs. This chain connects TRBV29-1 to TRBJ1-2; unclear D gene. The source of this sequence is a human donor in good health. The CDR3 nucleotides are TGCAGCGTTGTTACCAGCTACTATGGCTACACCTTC. It yields the protein CSVVTSYYGYTF.